What follows are 29 T cell receptor beta chains derived from one specimen sequenced in a study of Graves' ophthalmopathy and Graves' hyperthyroidism. RNA transcripts provided the template for amplifying TCR beta CDR3 regions. Scientists carried out first-round RT-PCR using HTBI primers and then a second-round multiplex PCR. TCRdb reanalysed the multiplex PCR reads using MiXCR and keeps one entry per CDR3 protein. The data hold approximately 160,000 distinct CDR3 sequences, with around 39% observed a single time. What was sequenced was peripheral blood. All receptors derive from a man aged 30-40 years with Graves' ophthalmopathy.

This clonotype showed up many times. The J gene is TRBJ1-1, the V gene TRBV6-2 or TRBV6-3; D remains unclear. This CDR3 is 15 amino acids long. V was trimmed by 6 bases and J by 7 bases, leaving 21 bases between them. Germline CDR1 MNHEY, CDR2 SVGEGT. The CDR3 region has the DNA TGTGCCAGCAGCCGGATCCTCATTGGGGAGAGTGAAGCTTTCTTT. Residues: CASSRILIGESEAFF.

This clonotype showed up just a few times. The V call is TRBV19, the J call TRBJ1-2; 7 nucleotides align to TRBD1. J lost 5 bases, V lost 1 base, and 16 bases had no gene match. Germline CDR1 and CDR2: LNHDA and SQIVND (reference sequence). The CDR3 consists of 18 residues. The CDR3 DNA reads as TGTGCCAGTAGTATAGGGGTCCGGGACAGCTCAGCTGCTTATGGCTACACCTTC. Encoded protein: CASSIGVRDSSAAYGYTF. Combining the CDR3 with reference TRBV19 and TRBJ1-2 gives the whole variable domain DGGITQSPKYLFRKEGQNVTLSCEQNLNHDAMYWYRQDPGQGLRLIYYSQIVNDFQKGDIAEGYSVSREKKESFPLTVTSAQKNPTAFYLCASSIGVRDSSAAYGYTFGSGTRLTVV.

CDR3 bases: TGTGCCAGCAGCTTAGCCCGGGACAGGGGTAACACTGAAGCTTTCTTT. As protein: CASSLARDRGNTEAFF. This chain links TRBV11-1 with TRBJ1-1; 10 bases agree with TRBD1. This CDR3 contains 16 residues. Looked up from germline, CDR1 is SGHAT and CDR2 is FQDESV (reference sequence). Trimming took 0 bases from V and 2 from J; bases not matched to a gene: 3.

The J gene is TRBJ2-5, the V gene TRBV11-2; D may be TRBD2 (6 bases). Germline values: CDR1 SGHAT, CDR2 FQNNGV. Trimming cost V 5 bases and J 5 bases, with 12 bases left between them. CDR3 length: 13 amino acids. The CDR3 loop reads CASSPDGRETQYF. The CDR3 DNA is TGTGCCAGCAGCCCAGATGGGAGGGAGACCCAGTACTTC.

This clonotype was counted at least ten times. The genes are TRBV24-1 and TRBJ1-2; 7 nucleotides match TRBD1. This CDR3 has 14 residues. The V segment lost 4 bases and the J segment 2 bases; nucleotides outside the gene matches: 3. Germline V lookup: CDR1 KGHDR, CDR2 SFDVKD. The CDR3 DNA reads as TGTGCCACCAGTGAGCCGGGACAGAACTATGGCTACACCTTC. Its protein is CATSEPGQNYGYTF.

This clonotype was seen repeatedly, ten times or more. CDR3 DNA: TGTGCCAGCAGTTCGACAGGGTTTGGCTATGGCTACACCTTC. This encodes CASSSTGFGYGYTF. V gene TRBV12-3 or TRBV12-4 combines with J gene TRBJ1-2; 7 bases line up with TRBD1. The CDR3 runs to 14 residues. The V and J ends lost 4 bases and 4 bases, in that order; junction bases with no gene match: 6.

This clonotype came up many times. The V gene is TRBV12-3 or TRBV12-4, the J gene TRBJ1-2; TRBD1 might be the D (6 bases). V was trimmed by 6 bases and J by 4 bases, leaving 12 bases between them. CDR3 length: 13 amino acids. The DNA for the CDR3 is TGTGCCAGCAGAAGACAGGCGGTCTATGGCTACACCTTC. It yields the protein CASRRQAVYGYTF.

The gene calls are TRBV6-5 and TRBJ1-2; 7 nucleotides line up with TRBD1. Trimming removed 4 bases from V and 3 bases from J; junction bases left unmatched: 8. Germline assignment: CDR1 MNHEY and CDR2 SVGAGI. The CDR3 contains 15 residues. This CDR3 is CASSSRQGAYYGYTF. Here the CDR3 DNA reads TGTGCCAGCAGTTCGCGACAGGGCGCTTACTATGGCTACACCTTC.

This clonotype was seen more than once but under ten times. The CDR3 protein is CASGYPNQPQHF. As DNA, the CDR3 is TGTGCCAGCGGATATCCCAATCAGCCCCAGCATTTT. The chain links TRBV2 to TRBJ1-5; D is undetermined. With 8 bases removed from V and 3 bases from J, the gap between germline ends came to 8 bases. The CDR3 totals 12 residues. In germline, CDR1 is SNHLY, CDR2 FYNNEI.

The genes are TRBV10-3 and TRBJ2-7; 7 bases are a match to TRBD2. J was trimmed by 2 bases and V by 11 bases; bases with no gene match: 6. Germline CDR1 reads ENHRY; CDR2 reads SYGVKD. This CDR3 spans 12 amino acids. The CDR3 DNA reads as TGTGCCGTTGGGACTAAAGCCTACGAGCAGTACTTC. Translation: CAVGTKAYEQYF.

There are many counts of this clonotype. Here the CDR3 DNA reads TGTGCCAGCAGTTTGGGGAGCGGTACTAGCACAGATACGCAGTATTTT. Protein sequence: CASSLGSGTSTDTQYF. The chain couples TRBV12-3 or TRBV12-4 to TRBJ2-3, with D possibly matching TRBD2 (5 bases). The CDR3 is 16 amino acids. V lost 3 bases, J lost 0 bases, and 13 bases lay in between.

This clonotype was recorded a few times. The chain carries TRBV6-2 or TRBV6-3 and TRBJ2-7; 7 bases line up with TRBD2. The germline gives CDR1 MNHEY, CDR2 SVGEGT. The junction had 10 bases not matched to a gene; V was cut back by 6 bases and J by 2 bases. CDR3 length: 15 residues. DNA for the CDR3: TGTGCCAGCAGCCACTGGCTAGCGGAGACCTACGAGCAGTACTTC. It translates to CASSHWLAETYEQYF.

The chain carries TRBV12-3 or TRBV12-4 and TRBJ1-1; possibly TRBD1 for D (5 bases). This CDR3 region has 13 residues. V lost 3 bases, J lost 6 bases, and 11 bases lay in between. CDR3 sequence (DNA): TGTGCCAGCAGTTTCCGGCAGGGCTCTGAAGCTTTCTTT. It yields the protein CASSFRQGSEAFF.

This clonotype appeared many times. The chain carries TRBV11-2 and TRBJ2-3, with 9 bases that match TRBD2. CDR1 and CDR2 from the germline V gene are SGHAT and FQNNGV. The J segment lost 8 bases and the V segment lost 4 bases, leaving 13 bases of the junction unmatched. This CDR3 has 16 amino acids. In nucleotides, the CDR3 is TGTGCCAGCAGCTCGGGACTAGCAGCCCGGGCGTTTACGCAGTATTTT. Protein: CASSSGLAARAFTQYF.

V is TRBV7-2 and J is TRBJ1-1, with D perhaps matching TRBD1 (6 bases). V lost 5 bases and J lost 4, with 14 bases in between. This CDR3 is built from 14 residues. Germline values: CDR1 SGHTA, CDR2 FQGNSA. CDR3 sequence: CASSPDSLGTEAFF. DNA of the CDR3: TGTGCCAGCAGCCCGGACAGCTTAGGCACTGAAGCTTTCTTT.

In this sample, this clonotype turned up many times. The CDR3: CSAREDRVYGYTF. The CDR3 DNA is TGCAGTGCTAGAGAGGACAGGGTCTATGGCTACACCTTC. The chain is built from TRBV20-1 and TRBJ1-2; TRBD1 aligns across 8 bases. The germline CDR1 and CDR2 sequences are DFQATT and SNEGSKA (reference sequence). The V gene end was trimmed by 0 bases and the J gene end by 4 bases; junction bases not matched to a gene: 1. This CDR3 is 13 amino acids long.

This clonotype was seen at least ten times. The chain is built from TRBV27 and TRBJ1-5, with unresolved D. In germline, CDR1 is MNHEY, CDR2 SMNVEV (reference sequence). The V end lost 3 bases, the J end lost 5 bases, and 8 bases lay between the germline ends. This CDR3 has 13 residues. The CDR3 DNA follows: TGTGCCAGCAGTTTTCAAGGGCATCAGCCCCAGCATTTT. Protein: CASSFQGHQPQHF.

The chain joins TRBV24-1 to TRBJ2-5; a possible D gene is TRBD2 (5 bases). Looked up from germline, CDR1 is KGHDR and CDR2 is SFDVKD. CDR3 length: 15 residues. The V end was cut by 2 bases, the J end by 3 bases, with 12 bases between. The CDR3 here is CATSDSREIEETQYF. The CDR3 DNA reads TGTGCCACCAGTGATTCGAGGGAAATTGAAGAGACCCAGTACTTC.

This clonotype has a handful of counts. V gene TRBV6-2 or TRBV6-3 combines with J gene TRBJ2-7; D is undetermined. The CDR3 is made up of 12 amino acids. Germline V gene lookup returns CDR1 MNHEY and CDR2 SVGEGT. Trimming stripped 2 bases from V and 4 bases from J, with 6 bases between. The CDR3 region has the DNA TGTGCCAGCAGTTACGGAAATTACGAGCAGTACTTC. Translation: CASSYGNYEQYF.

This clonotype was recorded at least ten times. The chain employs TRBV12-3 or TRBV12-4 and TRBJ2-5; no firm D call. The CDR3 loop spans 14 amino acids. The ends were cut back, 5 bases at V and 4 bases at J, with 14 bases in the middle. CDR3 nucleotide sequence: TGTGCCAGCAGTAAAATAGGATCCGGAGAGACCCAGTACTTC. This translates into CASSKIGSGETQYF.

This chain connects TRBV6-1 to TRBJ2-7; 13 bases match TRBD2. Germline loops: CDR1 MNHNS, CDR2 SASEGT. V was clipped by 7 bases and J by 5 bases; unmatched bases: 8. The CDR3 contains 15 residues. The CDR3 loop reads CASIPSTSGRNEQYF. The DNA for the CDR3 is TGTGCCAGCATCCCCTCGACTAGCGGGAGGAACGAGCAGTACTTC.

In this sample, this clonotype turned up many times. The chain has TRBV24-1 and TRBJ1-1; D gene ambiguous. The germline gives CDR1 KGHDR, CDR2 SFDVKD. The CDR3 contains 13 residues. V lost 0 bases to trimming and J lost 3 bases, with 4 bases between them. The CDR3 bases are TGTGCCACCAGTGATTTGGACGACACTGAAGCTTTCTTT. Its translation is CATSDLDDTEAFF.

CDR3 amino acids: CASRRQGAHYEQYF. CDR3 nucleotides: TGTGCCAGCAGGAGACAGGGGGCGCATTACGAGCAGTACTTC. This chain uses TRBV28 with TRBJ2-7, with 10 bases fitting TRBD1. Germline CDR1 is MDHEN and CDR2 is SYDVKM. V trimming: 6 bases; J trimming: 4 bases; junction bases outside the gene matches: 6. This CDR3 contains 14 residues.

The chain links TRBV6-1 to TRBJ2-7, with TRBD2 identical over 10 bases. This CDR3 has 16 amino acids. V lost 7 bases and J lost 1; bases outside the gene matches: 10. CDR1 and CDR2 (germline): MNHNS, SASEGT. Here the CDR3 reads CASNRNRLAGSYEQYF. DNA for the CDR3: TGTGCCAGCAACCGGAACCGACTAGCGGGTTCCTACGAGCAGTACTTC.

The chain couples TRBV29-1 to TRBJ1-2; D call uncertain. CDR1 SQVTM and CDR2 ANQGSEA come from the germline V gene. The CDR3 is made up of 12 amino acids. Trimming removed 3 bases from V and 8 bases from J, with 13 bases in between. The CDR3 protein is CSVESPFGGYTF. The CDR3 DNA is TGCAGCGTTGAGTCTCCCTTTGGGGGCTACACCTTC.

This clonotype has a count of ten or more. The chain combines TRBV6-5 with TRBJ2-7; D is unresolved. Trimming removed 0 bases at V and 1 base at J, with 7 bases between. The CDR3 runs to 14 residues. CDR1 and CDR2 from the germline V gene are MNHEY and SVGAGI. The CDR3 region has the DNA TGTGCCAGCAGTTACTCAAGAGAATCCTACGAGCAGTACTTC. Translated: CASSYSRESYEQYF.

This chain uses TRBV7-2 with TRBJ1-6, with D perhaps matching TRBD1 (5 bases). The CDR3 has 18 amino acids. CDR1 is SGHTA, CDR2 FQGNSA, per germline. V was shortened by 1 base and J by 0 bases, with 13 bases between the two germline ends. The DNA for the CDR3 is TGTGCCAGCAGCTTAGGGCAGGGCCCAAGCTCCTATAATTCACCCCTCCACTTT. It specifies CASSLGQGPSSYNSPLHF.

At least ten counts were recorded for this clonotype. The chain joins TRBV13 to TRBJ2-5, with TRBD2 as a possible D gene (5 bases). V lost 7 bases and J lost 5, with 23 bases in between. There are 16 residues in the CDR3. Germline V CDR1 and CDR2: PRHDT, FYEKMQ (reference sequence). Written as DNA, the CDR3 is TGTGCCAGCACCAAAGAGGGCAGCCCCCACGCTGAGACCCAGTACTTC. This codes for CASTKEGSPHAETQYF.

In this sample, this clonotype turned up many times. This chain connects TRBV19 to TRBJ1-1; a weak D match, TRBD1 (5 bases). V shed 6 bases and J shed 2 bases, with 22 bases lying between them. Per the germline V gene, CDR1 is LNHDA and CDR2 is SQIVND (reference sequence). This CDR3 has 17 amino acids. The CDR3 DNA reads TGTGCCAGTAGCCGAGGCGGGGCGGGACGGACAAACACTGAAGCTTTCTTT. As protein: CASSRGGAGRTNTEAFF.